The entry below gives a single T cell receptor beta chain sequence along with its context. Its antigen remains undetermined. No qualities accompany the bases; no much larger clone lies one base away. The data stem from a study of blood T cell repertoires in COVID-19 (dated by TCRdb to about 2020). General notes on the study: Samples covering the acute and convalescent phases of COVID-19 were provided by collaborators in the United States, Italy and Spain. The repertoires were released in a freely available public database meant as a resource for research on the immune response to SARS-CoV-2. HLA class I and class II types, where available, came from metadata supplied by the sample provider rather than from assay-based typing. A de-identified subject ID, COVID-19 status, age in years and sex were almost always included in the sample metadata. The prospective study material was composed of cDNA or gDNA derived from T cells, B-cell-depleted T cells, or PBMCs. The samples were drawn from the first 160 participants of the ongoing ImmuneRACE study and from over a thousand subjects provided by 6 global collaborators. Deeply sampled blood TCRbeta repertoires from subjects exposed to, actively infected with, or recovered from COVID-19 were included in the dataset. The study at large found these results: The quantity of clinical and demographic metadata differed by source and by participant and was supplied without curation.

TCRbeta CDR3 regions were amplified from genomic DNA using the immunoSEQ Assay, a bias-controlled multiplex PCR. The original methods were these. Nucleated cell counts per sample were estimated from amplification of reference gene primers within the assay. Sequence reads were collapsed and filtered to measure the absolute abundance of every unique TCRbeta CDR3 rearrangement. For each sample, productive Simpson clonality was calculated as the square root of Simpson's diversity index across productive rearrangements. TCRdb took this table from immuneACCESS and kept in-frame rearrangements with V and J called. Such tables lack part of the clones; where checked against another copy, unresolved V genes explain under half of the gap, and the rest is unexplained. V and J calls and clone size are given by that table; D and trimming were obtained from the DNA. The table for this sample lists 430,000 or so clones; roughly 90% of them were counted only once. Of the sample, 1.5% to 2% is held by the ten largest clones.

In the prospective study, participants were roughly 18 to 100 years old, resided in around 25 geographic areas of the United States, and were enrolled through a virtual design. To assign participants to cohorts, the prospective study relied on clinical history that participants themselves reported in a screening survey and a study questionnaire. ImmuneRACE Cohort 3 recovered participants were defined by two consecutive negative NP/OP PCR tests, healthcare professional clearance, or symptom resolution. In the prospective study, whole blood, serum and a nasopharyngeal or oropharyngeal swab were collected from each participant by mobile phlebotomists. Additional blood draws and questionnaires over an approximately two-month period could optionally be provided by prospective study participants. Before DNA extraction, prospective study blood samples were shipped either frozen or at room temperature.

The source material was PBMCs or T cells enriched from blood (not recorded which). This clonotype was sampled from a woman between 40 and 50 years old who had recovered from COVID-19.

The DNA reads as follows: TGTGCCAGCAGTTACTCGAGACCAGGGAACACTGAAGCTTTCTTT. Translated, this is CASSYSRPGNTEAFF. This chain is built from TRBV6-5 and TRBJ1-1, with no confident D gene call. V is clipped by 0 bases and J by 1 base, and the sequence between their germline boundaries is 9 bases long. Based on the germline V gene, the CDR1 and CDR2 sequences are MNHEY and SVGAGI. Taken from cysteine to phenylalanine, the CDR3 has 15 residues. CDR3 DNA only is kept here, 45 bases in frame from base 1.